The 6 T cell receptor beta chains in this list originate from one sample, sequenced in a study of T cell responses to AZD1222 COVID-19 vaccine. Data came from immunoSEQ multiplex PCR; TCRdb stores just in-frame clones and leaves some out. Of some 150,000 clones listed, 92% are singletons. Specimen: peripheral blood, collected 28 days after the second AZD1222 dose. The origin of the receptors is an adult who received the AZD1222 COVID-19 vaccine.

This clone appeared a few times. The genes are TRBV5-1 and TRBJ1-5; D is undetermined. The germline V and J ends were trimmed by 0 bases and 4 bases, with 17 bases remaining between them. The CDR3 runs to 17 residues. The germline gives CDR1 SGHRS, CDR2 YFSETQ. CDR3 loop: CASSLGDLFDVNQPQHF. For the CDR3, the DNA is TGCGCCAGCAGCTTGGGTGACTTGTTCGATGTAAATCAGCCCCAGCATTTT.

This chain joins TRBV5-4 and TRBJ2-7, with 7 bases lining up with TRBD2. The CDR3 spans 15 residues. The V and J ends lost 0 bases and 4 bases, in that order; junction bases with no gene match: 7. Germline loops: CDR1 SGHNT, CDR2 YYREEE (reference sequence). This CDR3 reads CASSLAGGSGYEQYF. CDR3 coding DNA: TGTGCCAGCAGCTTGGCCGGCGGGAGTGGATACGAGCAGTACTTC. The full variable domain, completed using reference TRBV5-4 and TRBJ2-7, is ETGVTQSPTHLIKTRGQQVTLRCSSQSGHNTVSWYQQALGQGPQFIFQYYREEENGRGNFPPRFSGLQFPNYSSELNVNALELDDSALYLCASSLAGGSGYEQYFGPGTRLTVT.

The J gene is TRBJ1-1, the V gene TRBV19; unclear D gene. Trimming removed 3 bases from V and 1 base from J, with 15 bases in between. CDR1 LNHDA and CDR2 SQIVND come from the germline V gene (reference sequence). CDR3 length: 16 amino acids. The CDR3 loop is CASSMRQQTGNTEAFF. In nucleotides, the CDR3 is TGTGCCAGTAGTATGAGACAACAAACGGGGAACACTGAAGCTTTCTTT.

This clone was seen only once. CDR3 sequence: CASSLWTGVLAKNIQYF. Written as DNA, the CDR3 is TGTGCCAGCAGCTTATGGACAGGAGTACTAGCCAAAAACATTCAGTACTTC. J is TRBJ2-4 and V is TRBV7-2, with 7 positions matching TRBD1. Germline CDR1 and CDR2: SGHTA and FQGNSA. V shed 2 bases and J 0 bases; nucleotides not matched to a gene: 7. The CDR3 runs to 17 residues.

The chain has TRBV11-2 and TRBJ1-5, with 9 bases fitting TRBD1. This CDR3 contains 16 residues. V shed 4 bases, J shed 6 bases, and the junction held 10 bases outside the gene matches. Germline V lookup: CDR1 SGHAT, CDR2 FQNNGV. The CDR3 bases are TGTGCCAGCAGCTCAAATTTCTACAGGGGGCCTCAGCCCCAGCATTTT. Its translation: CASSSNFYRGPQPQHF.

The CDR3 sequence: CASSPLAGTEAFF. As DNA, the CDR3 is TGTGCCAGCAGCCCCCTTGCAGGCACTGAAGCTTTCTTT. V and J are TRBV11-2 and TRBJ1-1; D call uncertain. The germline V gene has CDR1 SGHAT and CDR2 FQNNGV. V lost 5 bases, J lost 4 bases, and 11 bases lay in between. The CDR3 loop spans 13 amino acids.